This passage covers 2 T cell receptor beta chains from one sample sequenced in a study of cytomegalovirus exposure and HLA in healthy donors. Only in-frame clones appear in the TCRdb table, and some are missing; sequencing was by immunoSEQ multiplex PCR. The repertoire has 70,000 or so clones, roughly nine tenths of them found once; the top ten carry about 3%. The sample was PBMCs. The receptors come from a man younger than 35 in good health and CMV-seronegative.

V and J are TRBV6-5 and TRBJ2-1, with TRBD1 matching 8 bases. This CDR3 contains 14 residues. In germline, CDR1 is MNHEY, CDR2 SVGAGI. After removal of 7 bases from V and 6 bases from J, the junction contained 8 bases not matched to a gene. CDR3 in amino acids: CASTGQGASNEQFF. The CDR3 coding sequence is TGTGCCAGCACTGGGCAGGGGGCGTCCAATGAGCAGTTCTTC.

J is TRBJ2-5 and V is TRBV30, with 8 positions matching TRBD2. CDR3 length equals 17 residues. Germline loops: CDR1 GTSNPN, CDR2 SVGIG (reference sequence). V shed 0 bases and J 6 bases; nucleotides not matched to a gene: 15. The CDR3 DNA is TGTGCCTGGAGTGTACGAGTTTTAGCGGGAACGAAGAAGACCCAGTACTTC. It yields the protein CAWSVRVLAGTKKTQYF.